Listed here are 13 T cell receptor beta chains from one sample, sequenced in a study of monozygotic twins with inflammatory bowel disease. TCRdb reprocessed the 5' RACE reads; each CDR3 protein has one entry and no DNA is given. Recorded for this sample: some 450,000 distinct CDR3 sequences. Input material: blood. The receptors here all came from a human donor with ulcerative colitis or Crohn's disease, or a healthy co-twin of an affected twin (not recorded which).

The chain recombines TRBV27 with TRBJ2-2. CDR3 size: 15 residues. Germline V gives CDR1 MNHEY, CDR2 SMNVEV (reference sequence). The CDR3 region is CASSFRTPNTGELFF.

V is TRBV6-6 and J is TRBJ2-2; no DNA is available, so the TRBD1 call from TCRdb remains unchecked. Germline V gene sequence: CDR1 MNHNY, CDR2 SVGAGI (reference sequence). This CDR3 comprises 13 residues. This chain's CDR3 is CASHPRGPGELFF.

This chain uses TRBV7-2 with TRBJ1-1. Germline V gives CDR1 SGHTA, CDR2 FQGNSA. The CDR3 is 16 residues long. The CDR3 sequence is CASSLEERGRRAEAFF.

The chain is built from TRBV5-5 and TRBJ2-1; TCRdb's assignment of TRBD2 cannot be checked, as there is no DNA. The CDR3 spans 16 residues. CDR1 SGHKS and CDR2 YYEKEE come from the germline V gene (reference sequence). The CDR3 region is CASSFLGAGGLDEQFF.

The chain recombines TRBV5-4 with TRBJ2-5. CDR3 length: 16 residues. Per the germline V gene, CDR1 is SGHNT and CDR2 is YYREEE (reference sequence). This CDR3 is CASSSAAIGKQETQYF.

The genes are TRBV7-2 and TRBJ2-7. CDR3 length equals 15 residues. Germline V gene sequence: CDR1 SGHTA, CDR2 FQGNSA. The CDR3 region is CASSVAGGSLYEQYF.

The V call is TRBV20-1, the J call TRBJ2-2; the D call from TCRdb, TRBD1, cannot be confirmed without DNA. CDR1 is DFQATT, CDR2 SNEGSKA, per germline (reference sequence). The CDR3 consists of 13 residues. The CDR3 is CSARDGTSGELFF.

This sequence joins TRBV12-3 or TRBV12-4 and TRBJ2-1. CDR3 size: 14 residues. The CDR3 reads CASSLTGAHNEQFF.

The V call is TRBV7-3, the J call TRBJ2-6; as DNA is missing, the TRBD1 call by TCRdb cannot be tested. CDR3 length: 18 residues. CDR1 is SGHTA and CDR2 is FQGTGA in the germline V gene. CDR3 sequence reads: CASSLRDRGFSGANVLTF.

The gene calls are TRBV5-1 and TRBJ1-3. Germline V gene data show CDR1 as SGHRS and CDR2 as YFSETQ. CDR3 size: 15 residues. The chain's CDR3 is CASSLTTGPGNTIYF.

This chain uses TRBV2 with TRBJ2-3. CDR3 size: 12 residues. Germline loops: CDR1 SNHLY, CDR2 FYNNEI. The CDR3 region is CASSRQSDTQYF.

This chain uses TRBV10-3 with TRBJ2-1; there is no DNA to check the TCRdb D call of TRBD1. Germline CDR1 ENHRY, CDR2 SYGVKD. The CDR3 contains 16 residues. The CDR3 loop reads CAISETGGSGSDEQFF.

The chain is built from TRBV12-3 or TRBV12-4 and TRBJ2-5; the TCRdb call, TRBD2, lacks DNA for checking. The CDR3 loop spans 16 amino acids. The CDR3 region is CASSFTGTSVEETQYF.